What follows are 23 T cell receptor beta chains derived from one specimen sequenced in a study of response to subunit inactivated influenza vaccine. Each CDR3 protein gets one entry after TCRdb re-called the RT-PCR reads with MiXCR. Of about 650,000 distinct CDR3 sequences listed, 14% are singletons. Source: PBMCs from blood, taken approximately 15 days before vaccination. All receptors come from a man aged 50 or older who received an inactivated influenza vaccine.

CDR3 bases: TGTGCCAGCAGCCAAGAGGGGGTCGGCTACACCTTC. It yields the protein CASSQEGVGYTF. The chain joins TRBV3-1 to TRBJ1-2; D is possibly TRBD1 (5 bases). The length of the CDR3 is 12 residues. Germline V lookup: CDR1 LGHDT, CDR2 YNNKEL (reference sequence). V was trimmed by 0 bases and J by 8 bases, leaving 7 bases between them.

The rearrangement joins TRBV5-1 to TRBJ1-1; D perhaps matches TRBD1 (5 bases). Trimming took 0 bases from V and 4 from J, leaving 13 bases between them. The CDR3 length is 15 residues. Germline V gene sequence: CDR1 SGHRS, CDR2 YFSETQ. CDR3 DNA: TGCGCCAGCAGCTTGGCCAGGGTTGGACCCACTGAAGCTTTCTTT. This sequence encodes CASSLARVGPTEAFF.

This clonotype was detected only a few times. V usage is TRBV9 and J usage is TRBJ2-5; TRBD2 agrees at 8 bases. J was trimmed by 7 bases and V by 0 bases; bases with no gene match: 11. The V gene's germline CDR1 is SGDLS and CDR2 YYNGEE. The CDR3 runs 16 residues. This CDR3 reads CASSVEVGRASGTQYF. The DNA for the CDR3 is TGTGCCAGCAGCGTAGAAGTCGGGAGGGCCTCGGGGACCCAGTACTTC.

This clonotype has only a few counts. The V and J genes are TRBV5-6 and TRBJ2-5, with 8 bases lining up with TRBD1. Unmatched junction bases numbered 6, after V lost 0 bases and J lost 2 bases. This CDR3 contains 16 residues. Germline-derived CDR1 and CDR2 are SGHDT and YYEEEE. CDR3 sequence reads: CASSLEWTGTQETQYF. The CDR3 bases are TGTGCCAGCAGCTTGGAGTGGACAGGGACTCAAGAGACCCAGTACTTC. Filled out from reference TRBV5-6 and TRBJ2-5, the complete variable domain reads DAGVTQSPTHLIKTRGQQVTLRCSPKSGHDTVSWYQQALGQGPQFIFQYYEEEERQRGNFPDRFSGHQFPNYSSELNVNALLLGDSALYLCASSLEWTGTQETQYFGPGTRLLVL.

This clonotype was detected only a few times. This chain links TRBV12-3 or TRBV12-4 with TRBJ2-1; 11 bases map to TRBD2. V dropped 5 bases and J dropped 1; count of bases not matched to a gene: 7. This CDR3 region has 17 residues. CDR3 coding DNA: TGTGCCAGCAGTACTAGCGGGAGACTCGATTCCTACAATGAGCAGTTCTTC. This encodes CASSTSGRLDSYNEQFF.

A single count supports this clonotype. V and J are TRBV7-8 and TRBJ1-2; no reliable D call. The germline V and J ends were trimmed by 1 base and 9 bases, with 9 bases remaining between them. This CDR3 comprises 12 residues. The V gene's germline CDR1 is SGHVS and CDR2 FQNEAQ. CDR3 bases: TGTGCCAGCAGCTTAGGGTCCGGGAGCTACACCTTC. Translating gives CASSLGSGSYTF.

This clonotype was seen a few times. V is TRBV6-1 and J is TRBJ2-4, with TRBD1 matching over 10 bases. After removal of 6 bases from V and 6 bases from J, the junction contained 5 bases not matched to a gene. CDR1 is MNHNS, CDR2 SASEGT, per germline. This CDR3 comprises 14 residues. CDR3 region: CASSPGQGGNIQYF. For the CDR3, the DNA is TGTGCCAGCAGCCCCGGACAGGGGGGAAACATTCAGTACTTC.

This clonotype was seen a few times. The J gene is TRBJ2-3, the V gene TRBV4-3; unclear D gene. V dropped 4 bases and J dropped 0 bases, with 17 bases sitting between them. Germline lookup yields CDR1 LGHNA and CDR2 YSLEER. CDR3 length equals 17 residues. The CDR3 region is CASSPVTPLSSTDTQYF. Written as DNA, the CDR3 is TGCGCCAGCAGCCCCGTGACCCCCTTGTCTAGCACAGATACGCAGTATTTT.

This clonotype was detected ten times or more. The CDR3 bases are TGTGCCAGCAGGACCCAGGGAGGGGGGTCGGGCACTGAAGCTTTCTTT. Amino acids: CASRTQGGGSGTEAFF. J is TRBJ1-1 and V is TRBV7-2, with D tentatively TRBD1 (6 bases). From germline, CDR1 is SGHTA and CDR2 FQGNSA. This CDR3 spans 16 amino acids. V lost 6 bases and J lost 4, with 21 bases in between.

This clonotype was seen a handful of times. This chain uses TRBV11-2 with TRBJ1-5; 7 bases agree with TRBD1. V trimming: 2 bases; J trimming: 0 bases; junction bases outside the gene matches: 19. This CDR3 has 21 residues. Germline values: CDR1 SGHAT, CDR2 FQNNGV. CDR3 in amino acids: CASSLPTCHRQGSHSNQPQHF. CDR3 in DNA: TGTGCCAGCAGCTTACCAACGTGTCACAGACAGGGCTCCCATAGCAATCAGCCCCAGCATTTT.

This clonotype was counted between two and nine times. The rearrangement joins TRBV15 to TRBJ2-3; weak D call: TRBD2 (6 bases). Germline assignment: CDR1 LNHNV and CDR2 YYDKDF (reference sequence). The V gene lost 1 base and the J gene lost 2 bases, with 10 bases spanning the gap. There are 15 residues in the CDR3. The CDR3 here is CATSRVAGFTDTQYF. CDR3 DNA sequence: TGTGCCACCAGCAGAGTCGCGGGGTTCACAGATACGCAGTATTTT.

The gene calls are TRBV4-3 and TRBJ2-7, with D perhaps given as TRBD1 or TRBD2 (5 bases each). Looked up from germline, CDR1 is LGHNA and CDR2 is YSLEER. V dropped 0 bases and J dropped 12 bases, with 15 bases sitting between them. The CDR3 is 13 residues long. The CDR3 protein is CASSQERTGTLYF. Written as DNA, the CDR3 is TGCGCCAGCAGCCAAGAGAGAACCGGGACCCTGTACTTC.

The J gene is TRBJ2-2, the V gene TRBV18; D perhaps matches TRBD1 (6 bases). CDR3 size: 16 residues. V was pared by 6 bases and J by 2 bases, with 16 bases between. Per germline, CDR1 KGHSH and CDR2 LQKENI. The DNA of the CDR3 is TGTGCCAGCTCGCGAGCTGGGACAACAAACACCGGGGAGCTGTTTTTT. It translates to CASSRAGTTNTGELFF.

The chain recombines TRBV5-1 with TRBJ2-7; D is perhaps TRBD1 (6 bases). This CDR3 contains 16 residues. Trimming removed 4 bases from V and 7 bases from J, with 24 bases in between. The germline V gene has CDR1 SGHRS and CDR2 YFSETQ. The CDR3 DNA follows: TGCGCCAGCAGCAACCCGGCTACAGGGCCACGAGGGGAGCAGTACTTC. This sequence encodes CASSNPATGPRGEQYF.

DNA of the CDR3: TGTGCCAGCAGCCCGATGGACGGACAGTCCTACGAGCAGTACTTC. Translating gives CASSPMDGQSYEQYF. The V call is TRBV7-9, the J call TRBJ2-7; D might be TRBD1 (6 bases). The CDR3 runs 15 residues. The V gene lost 5 bases and the J gene lost 1 base, with 15 bases spanning the gap. Germline V gene data show CDR1 as SEHNR and CDR2 as FQNEAQ (reference sequence).

The DNA for the CDR3 is TGTGCCAGCAGTTACTCGCCGGGTGCGACTTCCTACGAGCAGTACTTC. Translation: CASSYSPGATSYEQYF. The V gene is TRBV6-2 or TRBV6-3, the J gene TRBJ2-7; D is unresolved. Germline V gene data show CDR1 as MNHEY and CDR2 as SVGEGT. CDR3 size: 16 residues. V was trimmed by 0 bases and J by 1 base, leaving 13 bases between them.

At least ten counts were recorded for this clonotype. The V gene is TRBV12-3 or TRBV12-4, the J gene TRBJ2-7; TRBD2 is a possible D gene (6 bases). The CDR3 extends over 14 amino acids. V was cut by 2 bases and J by 7 bases, with 15 bases left in between. The DNA for the CDR3 is TGTGCCAGCAGTTTACTGGGGGGTTCTACGGAGCAGTACTTC. It encodes CASSLLGGSTEQYF.

The V gene is TRBV29-1, the J gene TRBJ2-7; 7 bases match TRBD1. The germline V gene encodes CDR1 SQVTM and CDR2 ANQGSEA. Losses at the gene ends were 4 bases for V and 1 base for J; bases not matched to a gene: 16. This CDR3 has 17 residues. CDR3 amino acids: CSVAGLGGGFWSYEQYF. Written as DNA, the CDR3 is TGCAGCGTTGCCGGATTAGGGGGCGGTTTTTGGTCCTACGAGCAGTACTTC.

The chain uses TRBV11-1 and TRBJ2-7; the match to TRBD1 covers 10 bases. Germline V gene data show CDR1 as SGHAT and CDR2 as FQDESV (reference sequence). V dropped 5 bases and J dropped 3; count of bases not matched to a gene: 16. The CDR3 loop spans 18 amino acids. Here the CDR3 DNA reads TGTGCCAGCAGCCCAGGACCGGGACAGGGGTCGGCGCGCTACGAGCAGTACTTC. This codes for CASSPGPGQGSARYEQYF.

CDR3 protein: CASSQDRRPNEKLFF. As DNA, the CDR3 is TGCGCCAGCAGCCAAGATCGACGGCCTAATGAAAAACTGTTTTTT. This rearrangement joins TRBV4-3 to TRBJ1-4; D is ambiguous. The CDR3 extends over 15 amino acids. The germline CDR1 and CDR2 sequences are LGHNA and YSLEER. V gave up 0 bases and J gave up 3 bases, with 8 bases separating them.

The chain has TRBV29-1 and TRBJ2-3; a possible D gene is TRBD1 (5 bases). This CDR3 is 13 amino acids long. V lost 6 bases to trimming and J lost 1 base, with 11 bases between them. Looked up from germline, CDR1 is SQVTM and CDR2 is ANQGSEA. The CDR3 reads CSVRVLGTDTQYF. The CDR3, as DNA: TGCAGCGTCAGGGTGCTAGGCACAGATACGCAGTATTTT.

The chain is built from TRBV7-2 and TRBJ2-3; 11 bases are a match to TRBD2. This CDR3 has 17 amino acids. V gave up 3 bases and J gave up 0 bases; unmatched junction bases: 5. The germline V gene encodes CDR1 SGHTA and CDR2 FQGNSA. CDR3 residues: CASSFQTSGISTDTQYF. CDR3 in DNA: TGTGCCAGCAGCTTCCAGACTAGCGGGATTAGCACAGATACGCAGTATTTT.

The chain uses TRBV6-1 and TRBJ2-3; D is perhaps TRBD1 (6 bases). V lost 10 bases and J 0 bases, leaving 11 bases between the germline ends. This CDR3 region has 13 residues. The V gene's germline CDR1 is MNHNS and CDR2 SASEGT. The CDR3 nucleotides read TGTGCCACCCGACAGGATAGCACAGATACGCAGTATTTT. Translating gives CATRQDSTDTQYF.